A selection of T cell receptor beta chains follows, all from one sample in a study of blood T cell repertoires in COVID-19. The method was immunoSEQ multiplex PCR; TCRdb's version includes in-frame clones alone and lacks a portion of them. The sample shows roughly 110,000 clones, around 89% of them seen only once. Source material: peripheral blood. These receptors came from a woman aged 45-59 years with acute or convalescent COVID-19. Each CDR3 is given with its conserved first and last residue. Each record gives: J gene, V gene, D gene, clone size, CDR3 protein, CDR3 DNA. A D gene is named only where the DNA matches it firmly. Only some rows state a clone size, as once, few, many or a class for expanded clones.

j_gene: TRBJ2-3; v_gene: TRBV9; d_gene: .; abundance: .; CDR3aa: CASSADSATDTQYF; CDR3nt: TGTGCCAGCAGCGCGGACAGCGCCACAGATACGCAGTATTTT
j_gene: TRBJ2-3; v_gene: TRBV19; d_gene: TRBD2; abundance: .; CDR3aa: CASRTTAGGGLNTQYF; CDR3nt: TGTGCCAGTAGGACCACAGCGGGAGGGGGTTTGAATACGCAGTATTTT
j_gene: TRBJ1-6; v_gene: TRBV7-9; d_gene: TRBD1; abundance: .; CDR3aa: CASSTTGGFAYNSPLHF; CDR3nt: TGTGCCAGCAGCACTACAGGGGGATTCGCCTATAATTCACCCCTCCACTTT
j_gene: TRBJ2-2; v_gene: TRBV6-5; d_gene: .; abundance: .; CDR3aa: CASKGGGSTGELFF; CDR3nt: TGTGCCAGCAAGGGAGGAGGAAGCACCGGGGAGCTGTTTTTT
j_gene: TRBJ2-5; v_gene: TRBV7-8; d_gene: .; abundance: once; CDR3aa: CASRNRAQETQYF; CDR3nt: TGTGCCAGCAGAAACAGGGCACAAGAGACCCAGTACTTC
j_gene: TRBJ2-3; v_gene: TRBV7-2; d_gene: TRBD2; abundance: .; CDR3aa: CASSSTFRAGATDTQYF; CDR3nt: TGTGCCAGCAGCTCCACTTTTAGAGCGGGAGCGACAGATACGCAGTATTTT
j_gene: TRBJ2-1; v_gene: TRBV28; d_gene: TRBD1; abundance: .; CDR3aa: CASSPGQDNEQFF; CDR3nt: TGTGCCAGCAGTCCCGGACAGGACAATGAGCAGTTCTTC
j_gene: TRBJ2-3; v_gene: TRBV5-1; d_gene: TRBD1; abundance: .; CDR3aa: CASSSGQGRAPDTQYF; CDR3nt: TGCGCCAGCAGCTCCGGACAGGGGAGGGCCCCAGATACGCAGTATTTT
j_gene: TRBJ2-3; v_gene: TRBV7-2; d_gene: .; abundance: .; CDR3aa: CASSSGLYTDTQYF; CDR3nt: TGTGCCAGCAGCTCGGGACTCTACACAGATACGCAGTATTTT
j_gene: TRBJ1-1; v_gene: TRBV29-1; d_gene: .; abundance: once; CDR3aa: CSVEEEGGLGTEAFF; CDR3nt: TGCAGCGTTGAAGAGGAGGGGGGGCTGGGCACTGAAGCTTTCTTT
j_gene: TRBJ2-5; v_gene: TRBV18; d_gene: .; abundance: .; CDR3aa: CATKAGVQETQYF; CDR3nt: TGTGCCACAAAGGCGGGTGTCCAAGAGACCCAGTACTTC
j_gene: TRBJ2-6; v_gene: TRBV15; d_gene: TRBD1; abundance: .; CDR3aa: CATSRGDRVNVGANVLTF; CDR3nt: TGTGCCACCAGCAGAGGGGACAGGGTGAATGTTGGGGCCAACGTCCTGACTTTC
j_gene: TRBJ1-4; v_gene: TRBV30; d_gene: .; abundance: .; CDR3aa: CAWSPSPSGGLFF; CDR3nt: TGTGCCTGGAGTCCGTCCCCCAGCGGGGGTTTGTTTTTT
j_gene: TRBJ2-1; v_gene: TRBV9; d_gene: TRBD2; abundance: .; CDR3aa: CASSVEGGRYGNEQFF; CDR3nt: TGTGCCAGCAGCGTAGAAGGCGGGAGGTACGGCAATGAGCAGTTCTTC
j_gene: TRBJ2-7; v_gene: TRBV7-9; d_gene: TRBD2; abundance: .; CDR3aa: CASSLAGLAGVRLYF; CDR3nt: TGTGCCAGCAGCTTAGCGGGACTAGCGGGAGTCAGGCTGTACTTC
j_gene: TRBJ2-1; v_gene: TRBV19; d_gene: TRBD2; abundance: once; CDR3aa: CASSMEGLASSYNEQFF; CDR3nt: TGTGCCAGTAGTATGGAGGGACTAGCGAGCTCCTACAATGAGCAGTTCTTC
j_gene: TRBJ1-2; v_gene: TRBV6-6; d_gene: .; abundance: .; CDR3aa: CASRTTDYGYTF; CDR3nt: TGTGCCAGCAGAACGACAGACTATGGCTACACCTTC
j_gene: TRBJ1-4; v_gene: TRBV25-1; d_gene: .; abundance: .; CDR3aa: CASSVDSEKLFF; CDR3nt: TGTGCCAGCAGCGTAGACAGCGAAAAACTGTTTTTT
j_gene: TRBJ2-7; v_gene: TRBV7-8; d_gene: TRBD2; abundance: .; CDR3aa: CASSLVSGGASEQYF; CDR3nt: TGTGCCAGCAGCTTAGTGAGCGGGGGGGCCTCCGAGCAGTACTTC
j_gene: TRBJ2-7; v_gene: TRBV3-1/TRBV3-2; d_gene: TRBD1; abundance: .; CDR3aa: CASRGTGYYEQYF; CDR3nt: TGTGCCAGCCGGGGGACAGGTTACTACGAGCAGTACTTC
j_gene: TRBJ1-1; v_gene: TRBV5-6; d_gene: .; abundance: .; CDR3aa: CASSLQGLTEAFF; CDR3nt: TGTGCCAGCAGCCTACAGGGTTTGACTGAAGCTTTCTTT
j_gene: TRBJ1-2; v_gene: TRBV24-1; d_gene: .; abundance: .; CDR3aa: CATSRDGYGYTF; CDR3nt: TGTGCCACCAGTCGGGATGGCTATGGCTACACCTTC
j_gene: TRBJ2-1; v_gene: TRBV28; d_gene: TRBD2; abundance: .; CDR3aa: CASSLGASGRVLDEQFF; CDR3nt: TGTGCCAGCAGTTTGGGGGCTAGCGGGAGGGTTTTGGATGAGCAGTTCTTC
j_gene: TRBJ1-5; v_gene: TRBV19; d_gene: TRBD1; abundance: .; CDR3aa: CASRPRDSLPPQHF; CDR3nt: TGTGCCAGTAGGCCCCGGGACAGTCTTCCCCCCCAGCATTTT
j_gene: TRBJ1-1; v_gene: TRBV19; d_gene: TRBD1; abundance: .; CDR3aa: CAIKTGIEAFF; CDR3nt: TGTGCCATCAAGACAGGGATTGAAGCTTTCTTT
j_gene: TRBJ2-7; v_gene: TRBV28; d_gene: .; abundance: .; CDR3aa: CASCGAHSYEQYF; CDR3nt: TGTGCCAGTTGCGGGGCGCATTCCTACGAGCAGTACTTC
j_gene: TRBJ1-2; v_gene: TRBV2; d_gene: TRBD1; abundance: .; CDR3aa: CASSETGGGYTF; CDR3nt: TGTGCCAGCAGTGAGACAGGGGGTGGCTACACCTTC
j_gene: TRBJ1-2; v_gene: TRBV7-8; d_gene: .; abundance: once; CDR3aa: CASSSQGYGYTF; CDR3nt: TGTGCCAGCAGCTCACAGGGATATGGCTACACCTTC
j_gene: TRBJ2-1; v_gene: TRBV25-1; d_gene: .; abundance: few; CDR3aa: CASSEQGRNEQFF; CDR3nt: TGTGCCAGCAGTGAACAGGGGCGTAATGAGCAGTTCTTC